What follows is one TCR beta chain and its context. This clone was detected a few times. What this receptor recognizes is not known. The input lacks base qualities; no much larger clone sits a single base away. The sample comes from a study of CD8+ T cells in alopecia areata (dated by TCRdb to the late 2010s). In the study overall: The treated patients, all with moderate-to-severe alopecia areata, were enrolled in an open-label pilot trial of oral tofacitinib given at 5 to 10 mg twice daily. In humans, TCRbeta sequencing was performed on scalp tissue and on sorted CD4+ and CD8+ peripheral blood T cells from healthy controls and from patients with patchy or totalis/universalis alopecia areata. Tofacitinib-treated patients had biopsies at baseline and at 4 and 24 weeks of treatment, with a later scalp biopsy in several patients. RNA was extracted with the PAXgene miRNA kit for fixed scalp, the miRNeasy kit for PBMCs, and the RNeasy kit for mouse skin. Patients received tofacitinib for 6 to 18 months and were then followed off drug for 6 months to check for delayed response and recurrence. In treated patients, disease severity was measured using the SALT score, which gives the percentage of scalp surface area affected. Clonality in the scalp was compared among normal scalp (n=4), patchy alopecia areata scalp (n=8), and alopecia totalis/universalis scalp (n=8). Amplification of TCRbeta CDR3 regions was done by immunoSEQ multiplex PCR using 35 Vbeta forward primers and 13 Jbeta reverse primers. The study used high-throughput TCRbeta sequencing to examine T cell clonal expansion in alopecia areata, in both the C3H/HeJ mouse model and human patients. Findings and caveats that apply to the study as a whole: Compared with mice, TCR sequences shared between patients were less clear, possibly partly because of HLA diversity across the patient population. Because the treated cohort was small and had only one nonresponder, larger studies are needed to examine links between baseline CD8+ expansion and response. Tofacitinib significantly lowered scalp clonality and the number of expanded CD8+ clones among the top 100 scalp clones. Resident alphabeta T cells in normal human skin are also sequenced, complicating scalp TCR repertoire analysis, unlike mouse skin dominated by gammadelta T cells. During tofacitinib treatment, many expanded lesional clones stuck around in both scalp and blood, and this persistence may partly explain why relapse happens after treatment is stopped. Higher clonality and more expanded CD8+ clones were observed in lesional scalp than in normal scalp, particularly in alopecia totalis/universalis, a finding suggestive of antigenic drive.

The treatment or condition label here, explained by the study, means: oral pan-JAK inhibitor, 5-10 mg twice daily. Peripheral blood and lesional scalp punch biopsies were obtained from patients with alopecia areata. PBMCs were isolated by density centrifugation and stained for CD3, CD4 and CD8, after which CD4+ and CD8+ T cells were sorted on a FACSAria. To prepare the library, the immunoSEQ multiplex PCR assay was applied. To provide template for TCR sequencing, every sample had RNA extracted and reverse transcribed into cDNA. First-strand cDNA was synthesized using SuperScript III with a 2:1 mix of oligo-dT and random hexamers. A synthetic immune receptor repertoire was used to assess amplification bias, and residual bias was removed computationally. In the original analysis: Raw reads were preprocessed for error removal, and CDR3 was defined according to IMGT conventions as running from the conserved cysteine to phenylalanine. Clonality was computed as 1 minus the Shannon entropy, with the entropy normalized by log2 of the number of productive unique TCRs. Scalp TCRbeta sequences were cross-referenced with sorted blood CD4 and CD8 repertoires so that the CD4 or CD8 identity of scalp clones could be inferred. TCRdb re-hosts the immuneACCESS table, in-frame sequences only. Its copies lack some clones; in the studies checked, an unresolved V gene accounts for under half of them, and the cause for the rest is not known. The V and J calls and clone size are taken from that table; D and trimming were inferred from the DNA. Here the sample has more than 200,000 clones; 43% occur a single time. The ten largest account for roughly 2.6% of the sample.

V gives up 1 base and J gives up 5 bases, and the segment between their germline ends measures 11 bases. CDR1 GTSNPN and CDR2 SVGIG are derived from the germline V gene (reference sequence). From the cysteine through the phenylalanine, the CDR3 covers 13 amino acids. Only the CDR3 portion is preserved as DNA: 39 bases, with reading frame beginning at the first base. The V gene is TRBV30 and the J gene is TRBJ2-5; TRBD2 is possibly the D segment (5 matching bases). The sequences come from CD4+ T cells sorted from blood, collected at approximately week 37, from a patient treated with tofacitinib. The receptor's source is a human donor with alopecia areata. The CDR3 in this case is CAWSGVQRETQYF. The DNA reads TGTGCCTGGAGTGGTGTACAGCGGGAGACCCAGTACTTC. The entire variable domain, with the stretches around the CDR3 drawn from the reference TRBV30 and TRBJ2-5 proteins, is SQTIHQWPATLVQPVGSPLSLECTVEGTSNPNLYWYRQAAGRGLQLLFYSVGIGQISSEVPQNLSASRPQDRQFILSSKKLLLSDSGFYLCAWSGVQRETQYFGPGTRLLVL.